This T cell receptor (beta chain) was retrieved from a study of T cell changes during pregnancy in multiple sclerosis. This table comes from immunoSEQ multiplex PCR, and its TCRdb copy is limited to in-frame clones, with some not included. Here the sample spans about 50,000 clones, around 90% being singletons. CDR1 is MNHEY and CDR2 is SVGAGI in the germline V gene. The CDR3 is 13 residues long. Trimming left V 2 bases short and J 4 bases short, with 9 bases between. This clonotype was sampled from a female donor with multiple sclerosis, enrolled in a pregnancy study. Source: CD4+ T cells from peripheral blood mononuclear cells, taken in the second trimester of pregnancy. The chain employs TRBV6-5 and TRBJ2-7, with D possibly TRBD2 on 5 matching bases. The CDR3 bases are TGTGCCAGCAGTTACCGCCCGGGATACGAGCAGTACTTC. This gives the protein CASSYRPGYEQYF.